Each of the 18 T cell receptor beta chains below was sequenced from the same sample in a study of T cell responses to AZD1222 COVID-19 vaccine. Assay used: immunoSEQ multiplex PCR; TCRdb lists only in-frame clones, some missing. The sample holds 150,000 to 200,000 clones, about 89% seen once. This material consisted of peripheral blood, taken 28 days after the second AZD1222 dose. All receptors derive from an adult who received the AZD1222 COVID-19 vaccine.

The rearrangement uses TRBV29-1 and TRBJ1-5, with D maybe TRBD1 (6 bases). This CDR3 spans 13 amino acids. V was pared by 4 bases and J by 4 bases, with 11 bases between. Per the germline V gene, CDR1 is SQVTM and CDR2 is ANQGSEA. CDR3 amino acids: CSVAGAGNQPQHF. The CDR3 nucleotides read TGCAGCGTTGCGGGGGCGGGAAATCAGCCCCAGCATTTT. The entire variable domain, with the rest obtained from reference TRBV29-1 and TRBJ1-5, is as follows: SAVISQKPSRDICQRGTSLTIQCQVDSQVTMMFWYRQQPGQSLTLIATANQGSEATYESGFVIDKFPISRPNLTFSTLTVSNMSPEDSSIYLCSVAGAGNQPQHFGDGTRLSIL.

This clone was picked up one time. V gene TRBV18 combines with J gene TRBJ1-5; perhaps TRBD1 as D (5 bases). The germline V gene encodes CDR1 KGHSH and CDR2 LQKENI. This CDR3 spans 15 amino acids. V lost 2 bases and J lost 0, with 8 bases in between. CDR3 sequence (DNA): TGTGCCAGCTCACCAGACAGAAATAGCAATCAGCCCCAGCATTTT. Its translation is CASSPDRNSNQPQHF.

The rearrangement links TRBV27 to TRBJ1-4; no firm D call. Germline CDR1 and CDR2: MNHEY and SMNVEV (reference sequence). Trimming pared 2 bases from V and 0 bases from J, leaving 7 bases between. This CDR3 comprises 15 residues. CDR3 nucleotide sequence: TGTGCCAGCAGTTTACTAGCTGCAACTAATGAAAAACTGTTTTTT. Amino acid sequence: CASSLLAATNEKLFF.

The rearrangement links TRBV5-8 to TRBJ1-1, with D uncertain. CDR3 size: 15 residues. The germline V gene encodes CDR1 SGHTS and CDR2 YDEGEE. V was shortened by 1 base and J by 1 base, with 11 bases between the two germline ends. CDR3 coding DNA: TGTGCCAGCAGCTTGAGTGGCGCTAGGAACACTGAAGCTTTCTTT. Protein: CASSLSGARNTEAFF.

The genes are TRBV5-1 and TRBJ2-7, with TRBD1 as a possible D gene (5 bases). This CDR3 is 12 amino acids long. Germline V gene data show CDR1 as SGHRS and CDR2 as YFSETQ. The V end was cut by 0 bases, the J end by 6 bases, with 7 bases between. CDR3 DNA: TGCGCCAGCAGCTTGGGCAGGGCCGAGCAGTACTTC. It specifies CASSLGRAEQYF.

V gene TRBV6-6 combines with J gene TRBJ1-3; D is unresolved. Trimming cost V 0 bases and J 0 bases, with 6 bases left between them. The CDR3 totals 15 residues. Germline V gene data show CDR1 as MNHNY and CDR2 as SVGAGI (reference sequence). CDR3 sequence: CASSYSGNSGNTIYF. CDR3 in DNA: TGTGCCAGCAGTTACTCGGGGAACTCTGGAAACACCATATATTTT.

The chain carries TRBV9 and TRBJ2-7; D uncertain. The CDR3 extends over 15 amino acids. V was shortened by 0 bases and J by 0 bases, with 10 bases between the two germline ends. From germline, CDR1 is SGDLS and CDR2 YYNGEE. CDR3 DNA sequence: TGTGCCAGCAGCGTAGGTCGGGCCGCCTCCTACGAGCAGTACTTC. Translated, it gives CASSVGRAASYEQYF. Looking up the rest from reference TRBV9 and TRBJ2-7 gives the full variable domain: DSGVTQTPKHLITATGQRVTLRCSPRSGDLSVYWYQQSLDQGLQFLIQYYNGEERAKGNILERFSAQQFPDLHSELNLSSLELGDSALYFCASSVGRAASYEQYFGPGTRLTVT.

The V call is TRBV12-3 or TRBV12-4, the J call TRBJ2-7; weak D call: TRBD1 (5 bases). The CDR3 is 13 amino acids. V was trimmed by 10 bases and J by 0 bases, leaving 13 bases between them. The CDR3 spells CAIGGANSYEQYF. DNA of the CDR3: TGTGCCATCGGTGGGGCTAACTCCTACGAGCAGTACTTC.

The chain is built from TRBV29-1 and TRBJ1-1; tentatively, D is TRBD1 (5 bases). V was shortened by 4 bases and J by 4 bases, with 16 bases between the two germline ends. CDR3 length: 14 residues. The germline gives CDR1 SQVTM, CDR2 ANQGSEA. This CDR3 reads CSVVSGQGFTEAFF. The DNA of the CDR3 is TGCAGCGTTGTTTCCGGGCAGGGTTTCACTGAAGCTTTCTTT.

This sequence joins TRBV10-3 and TRBJ2-1, with TRBD2 matching 9 bases. Losses at the gene ends were 4 bases for V and 7 bases for J; bases not matched to a gene: 2. The CDR3 runs 13 residues. Germline V lookup: CDR1 ENHRY, CDR2 SYGVKD. CDR3 sequence (DNA): TGTGCCATCAGTGCTAGCGGGAAGAATGAGCAGTTCTTC. Translating gives CAISASGKNEQFF.

The V call is TRBV28, the J call TRBJ2-2; D gene uncertain. The CDR3 runs to 11 residues. Trimming took off 6 bases at V and 5 bases at J, with 4 bases between the two ends. Germline lookup yields CDR1 MDHEN and CDR2 SYDVKM. CDR3 region: CASRWTGELFF. CDR3 bases: TGTGCCAGCAGGTGGACCGGGGAGCTGTTTTTT.

The chain is built from TRBV19 and TRBJ2-7; 9 bases match TRBD1. The germline V gene has CDR1 LNHDA and CDR2 SQIVND (reference sequence). Trimming removed 5 bases from V and 6 bases from J; junction bases left unmatched: 14. The CDR3 totals 16 residues. The CDR3 DNA follows: TGTGCCAGTAGTCCGATCGGAGGACAGGGGCGTCCCGAGCAGTACTTC. Translated: CASSPIGGQGRPEQYF.

The V gene is TRBV5-4, the J gene TRBJ2-1; possibly TRBD1 for D (6 bases). The CDR3 sequence is 12 residues long. Deletions cut 2 bases from V and 12 bases from J, with 12 bases between. The germline CDR1 and CDR2 sequences are SGHNT and YYREEE (reference sequence). In DNA form, the CDR3 reads TGTGCCAGCAGCTTTACGACACAGGGGCAGTTCTTC. This gives the protein CASSFTTQGQFF.

The chain is built from TRBV5-5 and TRBJ1-1, with 10 positions matching TRBD1. Germline assignment: CDR1 SGHKS and CDR2 YYEKEE (reference sequence). This CDR3 is 14 amino acids long. With 3 bases clipped from V and 4 bases from J, the junction kept 3 bases outside the gene matches. The CDR3 sequence is CASSWDRGATEAFF. The DNA for the CDR3 is TGTGCCAGCAGCTGGGACAGGGGAGCCACTGAAGCTTTCTTT. Full variable domain (outside the CDR3, taken from reference TRBV5-5 and TRBJ1-1): DAGVTQSPTHLIKTRGQQVTLRCSPISGHKSVSWYQQVLGQGPQFIFQYYEKEERGRGNFPDRFSARQFPNYSSELNVNALLLGDSALYLCASSWDRGATEAFFGQGTRLTVV.

This chain links TRBV2 with TRBJ1-1; 9 bases fit TRBD1. This CDR3 has 13 amino acids. V lost 5 bases to trimming and J lost 6 bases; unmatched junction nucleotides: 4. Germline assignment: CDR1 SNHLY and CDR2 FYNNEI. The CDR3 is CASSTGGKSEAFF. CDR3 DNA sequence: TGTGCCAGCAGTACAGGGGGCAAATCTGAAGCTTTCTTT.

The chain couples TRBV9 to TRBJ1-4; D call uncertain. Trimming took off 0 bases at V and 4 bases at J, with 10 bases between the two ends. Per germline, CDR1 SGDLS and CDR2 YYNGEE. The CDR3 contains 15 residues. CDR3 sequence (DNA): TGTGCCAGCAGCGTAGGGGAGGAGGGTAATGAAAAACTGTTTTTT. Residues: CASSVGEEGNEKLFF.

The V gene is TRBV7-6, the J gene TRBJ2-3, with TRBD2 as a possible D gene (6 bases). The CDR3 covers 16 residues. In germline, CDR1 is SGHVS, CDR2 FNYEAQ. The V end was cut by 1 base, the J end by 2 bases, with 13 bases between. The CDR3 loop is CASSLGATGATDTQYF. The CDR3 region has the DNA TGTGCCAGCAGCTTAGGGGCGACGGGAGCCACAGATACGCAGTATTTT.

The rearrangement joins TRBV19 to TRBJ1-2; 8 nucleotides agree with TRBD1. In germline, CDR1 is LNHDA, CDR2 SQIVND (reference sequence). The CDR3 has 15 residues. Trimming took 2 bases from V and 8 from J; bases not matched to a gene: 10. The CDR3 region has the DNA TGTGCCAGTAGTATAACCCCAGGGGGACAGGACGGCTACACCTTC. Translating it yields CASSITPGGQDGYTF.